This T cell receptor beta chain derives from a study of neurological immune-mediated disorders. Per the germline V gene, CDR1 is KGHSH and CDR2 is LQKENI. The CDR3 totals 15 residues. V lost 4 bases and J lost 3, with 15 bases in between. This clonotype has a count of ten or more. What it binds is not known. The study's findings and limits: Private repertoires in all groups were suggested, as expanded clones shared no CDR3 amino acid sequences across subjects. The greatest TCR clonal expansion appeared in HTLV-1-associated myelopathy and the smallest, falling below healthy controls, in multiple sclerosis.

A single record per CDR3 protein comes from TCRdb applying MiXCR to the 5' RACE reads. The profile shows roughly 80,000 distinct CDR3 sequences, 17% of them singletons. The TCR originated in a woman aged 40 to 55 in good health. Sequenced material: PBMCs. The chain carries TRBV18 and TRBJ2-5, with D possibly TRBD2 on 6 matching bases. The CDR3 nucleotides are TGTGCCAGCTCACGGACCGGGACTGCAAAAGAGACCCAGTACTTC. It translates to CASSRTGTAKETQYF.